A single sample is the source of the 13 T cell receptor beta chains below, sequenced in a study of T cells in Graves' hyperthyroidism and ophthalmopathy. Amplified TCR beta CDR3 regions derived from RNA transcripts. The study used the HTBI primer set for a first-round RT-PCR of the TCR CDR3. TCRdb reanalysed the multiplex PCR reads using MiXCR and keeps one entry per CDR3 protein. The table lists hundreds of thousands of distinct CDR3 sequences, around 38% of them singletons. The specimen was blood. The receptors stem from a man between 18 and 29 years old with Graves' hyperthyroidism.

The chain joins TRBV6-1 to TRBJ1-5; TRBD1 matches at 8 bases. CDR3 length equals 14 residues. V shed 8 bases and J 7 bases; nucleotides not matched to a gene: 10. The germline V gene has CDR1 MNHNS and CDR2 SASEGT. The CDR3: CASLLTGGRQPQHF. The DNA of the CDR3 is TGTGCCAGCCTTCTCACAGGGGGACGACAGCCCCAGCATTTT.

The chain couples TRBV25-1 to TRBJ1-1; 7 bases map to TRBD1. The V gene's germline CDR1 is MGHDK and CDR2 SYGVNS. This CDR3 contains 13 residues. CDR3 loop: CARSPGGNTEAFF. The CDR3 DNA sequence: TGTGCTAGATCACCAGGGGGGAACACTGAAGCTTTCTTT.

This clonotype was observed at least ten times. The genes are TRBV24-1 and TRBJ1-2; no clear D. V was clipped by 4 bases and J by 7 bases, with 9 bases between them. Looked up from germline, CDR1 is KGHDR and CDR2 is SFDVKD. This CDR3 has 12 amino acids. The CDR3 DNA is TGTGCCACCAGTGACCACACGGGTGGCTACACCTTC. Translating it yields CATSDHTGGYTF.

The CDR3 protein is CASSQTGASSYEQYF. The DNA of the CDR3 is TGTGCCAGCAGCCAGACAGGGGCGAGCTCCTACGAGCAGTACTTC. This rearrangement joins TRBV7-8 to TRBJ2-7; 8 bases fit TRBD1. Germline trimming cut 5 bases from V and 0 bases from J; bases unmatched to any gene: 6. From germline, CDR1 is SGHVS and CDR2 FQNEAQ. This CDR3 is 15 amino acids long.

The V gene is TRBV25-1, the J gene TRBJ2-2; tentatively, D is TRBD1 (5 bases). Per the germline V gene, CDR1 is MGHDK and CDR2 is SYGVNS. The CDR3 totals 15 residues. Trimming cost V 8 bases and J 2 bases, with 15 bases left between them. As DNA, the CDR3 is TGTGCCAGCGGGCAGGACACGATCAACACCGGGGAGCTGTTTTTT. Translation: CASGQDTINTGELFF.

CDR3 in amino acids: CASSLVGADPTSNRGSGANVLTF. The CDR3 DNA sequence: TGTGCCAGCAGCTTAGTGGGCGCGGACCCAACCTCAAACAGGGGTTCTGGGGCCAACGTCCTGACTTTC. V and J are TRBV11-3 and TRBJ2-6; 7 nucleotides align to TRBD1. After removal of 1 base from V and 1 base from J, the junction contained 22 bases not matched to a gene. This CDR3 is built from 23 residues. CDR1 is SGHNT and CDR2 is YENEEA in the germline V gene.

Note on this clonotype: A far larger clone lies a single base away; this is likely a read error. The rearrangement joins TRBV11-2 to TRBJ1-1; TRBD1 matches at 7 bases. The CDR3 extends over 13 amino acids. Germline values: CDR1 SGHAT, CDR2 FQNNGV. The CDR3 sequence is CASSQQGNTETFF. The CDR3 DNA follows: TGCGCCAGCAGCCAACAGGGGAACACTGAAACTTTCTTT.

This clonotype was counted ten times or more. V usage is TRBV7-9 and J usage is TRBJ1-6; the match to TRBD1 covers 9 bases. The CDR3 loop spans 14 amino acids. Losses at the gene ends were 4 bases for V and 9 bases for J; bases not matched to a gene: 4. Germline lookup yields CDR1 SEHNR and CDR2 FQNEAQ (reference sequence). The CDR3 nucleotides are TGTGCCAGCAGCTCCGACAGGGGGTTTTCACCCCTCCACTTT. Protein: CASSSDRGFSPLHF.

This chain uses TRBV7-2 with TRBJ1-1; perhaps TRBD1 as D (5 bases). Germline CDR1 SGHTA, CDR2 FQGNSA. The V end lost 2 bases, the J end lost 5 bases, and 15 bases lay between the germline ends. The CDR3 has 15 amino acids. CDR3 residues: CASSLSPPGVTEAFF. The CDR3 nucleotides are TGTGCCAGCAGCTTATCCCCACCGGGGGTAACTGAAGCTTTCTTT.

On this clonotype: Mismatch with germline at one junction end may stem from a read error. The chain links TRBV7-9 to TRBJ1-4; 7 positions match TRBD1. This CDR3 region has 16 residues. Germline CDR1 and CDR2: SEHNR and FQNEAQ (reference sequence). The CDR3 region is CASSLRQGAANEKPFF. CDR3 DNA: TGTGCCAGCAGCTTGCGACAGGGTGCAGCTAATGAAAAACCGTTTTTT.

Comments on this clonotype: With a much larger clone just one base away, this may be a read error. Here the CDR3 reads CAASRDSQPQHF. CDR3 bases: TGTGCCGCCAGCAGGGATAGTCAGCCCCAGCATTTT. V usage is TRBV15 and J usage is TRBJ1-5; D might be TRBD1 (5 bases). This CDR3 is built from 12 residues. Germline CDR1 is LNHNV and CDR2 is YYDKDF (reference sequence). Full variable domain (outside the CDR3, taken from reference TRBV15 and TRBJ1-5): DAMVIQNPRYQVTQFGKPVTLSCSQTLNHNVMYWYQQKSSQAPKLLFHYYDKDFNNEADTPDNFQSRRPNTSFCFLDIRSPGLGDTAMYLCAASRDSQPQHFGDGTRLSIL.

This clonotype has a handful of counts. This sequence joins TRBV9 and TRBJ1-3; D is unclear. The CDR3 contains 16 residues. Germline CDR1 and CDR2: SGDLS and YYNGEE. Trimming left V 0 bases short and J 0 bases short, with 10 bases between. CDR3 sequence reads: CASSVALTVSGNTIYF. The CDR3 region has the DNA TGTGCCAGCAGCGTAGCCCTGACGGTCTCTGGAAACACCATATATTTT.

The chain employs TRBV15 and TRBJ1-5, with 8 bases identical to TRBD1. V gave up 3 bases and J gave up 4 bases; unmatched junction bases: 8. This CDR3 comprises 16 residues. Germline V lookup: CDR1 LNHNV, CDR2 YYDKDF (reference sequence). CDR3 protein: CATSSLPGQENQPQHF. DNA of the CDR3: TGTGCCACCAGCAGCCTCCCGGGACAGGAGAATCAGCCCCAGCATTTT.